The next 24 T cell receptor beta chains were all read from a single sample in a study of cytomegalovirus exposure and HLA in healthy donors. PCR employed 60 Vbeta and 13 Jbeta primers. Method: immunoSEQ multiplex PCR; TCRdb's copy keeps in-frame clones and lacks some. The sample records 100,000 to 150,000 clones, about 83% being singletons. The material sequenced was PBMCs. These TCRs come from a girl aged 2 to 9 in good health and CMV-seronegative.

This clone was detected a few times. This chain joins TRBV6-5 and TRBJ1-1; D perhaps matches TRBD1 (6 bases). The CDR3 consists of 14 residues. V lost 0 bases, J lost 8 bases, and 13 bases lay in between. Germline CDR1 and CDR2: MNHEY and SVGAGI. The CDR3 sequence: CASSYSNGQFEAFF. The CDR3 nucleotides are TGTGCCAGCAGTTACTCGAACGGACAGTTCGAAGCTTTCTTT.

This clone appeared once. The genes are TRBV6-1 and TRBJ1-1; the match to TRBD1 covers 7 bases. Trimming took 5 bases from V and 3 from J; bases not matched to a gene: 6. The CDR3 covers 14 residues. Germline CDR1 reads MNHNS; CDR2 reads SASEGT. The CDR3 DNA reads as TGTGCCAGCAGTCGACAGGGTACGTACACTGAAGCTTTCTTT. Residues: CASSRQGTYTEAFF.

V is TRBV27 and J is TRBJ2-7; D may be TRBD2 (6 bases). V shed 5 bases and J shed 1 base, with 18 bases lying between them. The length of the CDR3 is 16 residues. Looked up from germline, CDR1 is MNHEY and CDR2 is SMNVEV (reference sequence). CDR3 amino acids: CASSGPSETGSYEQYF. CDR3 in DNA: TGTGCCAGCAGTGGTCCTAGCGAGACTGGGTCCTACGAGCAGTACTTC.

The genes are TRBV18 and TRBJ2-7; TRBD1 matches at 8 bases. Germline V lookup: CDR1 KGHSH, CDR2 LQKENI. Trimming at V came to 0 bases and at J to 4 bases, leaving 2 bases not matched to a gene. The CDR3 is made up of 14 amino acids. CDR3 protein: CASSPPDRGYEQYF. The CDR3 DNA reads as TGTGCCAGCTCACCACCAGACAGGGGTTACGAGCAGTACTTC. Filled out from reference TRBV18 and TRBJ2-7, the complete variable domain reads NAGVMQNPRHLVRRRGQEARLRCSPMKGHSHVYWYRQLPEEGLKFMVYLQKENIIDESGMPKERFSAEFPKEGPSILRIQQVVRGDSAAYFCASSPPDRGYEQYFGPGTRLTVT.

The chain employs TRBV6-6 and TRBJ1-1; D is unclear. V dropped 3 bases and J dropped 1 base, with 6 bases sitting between them. CDR1 is MNHNY, CDR2 SVGAGI, per germline (reference sequence). The CDR3 has 13 amino acids. The chain's CDR3 is CASSYMRNTEAFF. The CDR3 DNA reads TGTGCCAGCAGTTATATGAGGAACACTGAAGCTTTCTTT.

V and J are TRBV27 and TRBJ1-5, with a weak D call TRBD1 (6 bases). CDR3 length: 15 residues. Germline V gene data show CDR1 as MNHEY and CDR2 as SMNVEV (reference sequence). The V end lost 3 bases, the J end lost 0 bases, and 9 bases lay between the germline ends. CDR3 sequence (DNA): TGTGCCAGCAGTTTGGGAGGGGGTAGCAATCAGCCCCAGCATTTT. It is translated as CASSLGGGSNQPQHF.

For this clone: A junction boundary mismatches the germline segment, possibly from a read error. This chain joins TRBV28 and TRBJ1-1, with D perhaps TRBD1 (5 bases). The CDR3 loop spans 14 amino acids. Germline V gene data show CDR1 as MDHEN and CDR2 as SYDVKM. The DNA of the CDR3 is TGTGCCAGCAGTCATAACAGGCAGAACAGTGAAGCTTTCTTT. Its protein is CASSHNRQNSEAFF.

This clone was recorded a few times. The chain couples TRBV2 to TRBJ2-3; a weak D match, TRBD1 (6 bases). The CDR3 is 14 residues long. Germline CDR1 SNHLY, CDR2 FYNNEI. Trimming stripped 6 bases from V and 2 bases from J, with 12 bases between. The CDR3 region is CASSLDRLTDTQYF. The CDR3 coding sequence is TGTGCCAGCAGCCTCGACAGGCTCACAGATACGCAGTATTTT.

The genes are TRBV5-6 and TRBJ2-3; TRBD1 agrees at 7 bases. The germline gives CDR1 SGHDT, CDR2 YYEEEE. Unmatched junction bases numbered 6, after V lost 1 base and J lost 1 base. This CDR3 has 16 amino acids. DNA for the CDR3: TGTGCCAGCAGCTTGCTTGGGGACAGCCGCACAGATACGCAGTATTTT. It codes for CASSLLGDSRTDTQYF.

The CDR3 region is CASSLNAPTRGWGTEAFF. DNA for the CDR3: TGTGCCAGCAGCTTAAACGCCCCGACACGGGGATGGGGCACTGAAGCTTTCTTT. The rearrangement uses TRBV7-3 and TRBJ1-1; D gene uncertain. The CDR3 length is 18 residues. Germline lookup yields CDR1 SGHTA and CDR2 FQGTGA. Trimming pared 1 base from V and 4 bases from J, leaving 22 bases between. Combining the CDR3 with reference TRBV7-3 and TRBJ1-1 gives the whole variable domain GAGVSQTPSNKVTEKGKYVELRCDPISGHTALYWYRQSLGQGPEFLIYFQGTGAADDSGLPNDRFFAVRPEGSVSTLKIQRTERGDSAVYLCASSLNAPTRGWGTEAFFGQGTRLTVV.

The J gene is TRBJ2-3, the V gene TRBV6-4, with D possibly matching TRBD2 (5 bases). CDR1 MRHNA and CDR2 SNTAGT come from the germline V gene. The CDR3 is 14 residues long. The V gene lost 0 bases and the J gene lost 4 bases, with 8 bases spanning the gap. The CDR3 bases are TGTGCCAGCAGTGACTCGAACGGGGCAGATACGCAGTATTTT. Its translation is CASSDSNGADTQYF.

The chain recombines TRBV19 with TRBJ2-1; 9 nucleotides agree with TRBD2. Germline CDR1 reads LNHDA; CDR2 reads SQIVND (reference sequence). This CDR3 contains 16 residues. V lost 5 bases, J lost 6 bases, and 11 bases stayed unmatched. The CDR3 spells CASSPFSGGPFNEQFF. The CDR3 DNA reads TGTGCCAGTAGTCCTTTTAGCGGGGGTCCGTTCAATGAGCAGTTCTTC.

The V and J genes are TRBV30 and TRBJ1-1; possibly TRBD1 for D (5 bases). With 8 bases removed from V and 5 bases from J, the gap between germline ends came to 18 bases. Per germline, CDR1 GTSNPN and CDR2 SVGIG (reference sequence). The CDR3 spans 13 residues. The DNA for the CDR3 is TGTGCCCGGTCGGGGGGGGTCGGGACTGAAGCTTTCTTT. This codes for CARSGGVGTEAFF.

This rearrangement joins TRBV10-3 to TRBJ2-1, with D tentatively TRBD1 (6 bases). CDR3 length equals 13 residues. V lost 3 bases and J 7 bases, leaving 10 bases between the germline ends. The germline gives CDR1 ENHRY, CDR2 SYGVKD. The CDR3 spells CAISDYRVNEQFF. CDR3 DNA: TGTGCCATCAGTGATTACAGGGTGAATGAGCAGTTCTTC.

The chain recombines TRBV2 with TRBJ1-6; possible D gene TRBD1, 6 bases. The CDR3 sequence is 13 residues long. Germline lookup yields CDR1 SNHLY and CDR2 FYNNEI. The V end lost 7 bases, the J end lost 4 bases, and 8 bases lay between the germline ends. CDR3 region: CASKRGYNSPLHF. The CDR3 DNA is TGTGCCAGCAAAAGGGGGTATAATTCACCCCTCCACTTT.

The V call is TRBV28, the J call TRBJ1-2, with 10 nucleotides matching TRBD1. J was trimmed by 4 bases and V by 4 bases; bases with no gene match: 6. From germline, CDR1 is MDHEN and CDR2 SYDVKM. The CDR3 extends over 15 amino acids. CDR3 DNA sequence: TGTGCCAGCAGTTACTCGTGGGACAGGGGCTATGGCTACACCTTC. Amino acid sequence: CASSYSWDRGYGYTF.

The rearrangement uses TRBV7-4 and TRBJ1-5; a weak D match, TRBD1 (6 bases). V was clipped by 2 bases and J by 2 bases, with 16 bases between them. CDR3 length: 17 amino acids. Per germline, CDR1 SGHVT and CDR2 SQSDAQ. DNA of the CDR3: TGTGCCAGCAGCTTAAGAGGCAGGGGTATGGGCAATCAGCCCCAGCATTTT. This codes for CASSLRGRGMGNQPQHF.

The rearrangement joins TRBV13 to TRBJ2-2; possibly TRBD1 for D (5 bases). There are 13 residues in the CDR3. CDR1 is PRHDT and CDR2 is FYEKMQ in the germline V gene (reference sequence). Trimming left V 2 bases short and J 7 bases short, with 8 bases between. The CDR3 DNA is TGTGCCAGCAGCTTAATAGGGGACGGGGAGCTGTTTTTT. It yields the protein CASSLIGDGELFF.

V and J are TRBV7-2 and TRBJ1-2; TRBD1 is a possible D gene (5 bases). The germline gives CDR1 SGHTA, CDR2 FQGNSA. With 1 base removed from V and 3 bases from J, the gap between germline ends came to 12 bases. The CDR3 is 15 amino acids. CDR3 sequence (DNA): TGTGCCAGCAGCTTAGAAGGCAGGGCTGACTATGGCTACACCTTC. Encoded protein: CASSLEGRADYGYTF.

This clone was observed a few times. The rearrangement uses TRBV6-5 and TRBJ1-1; D is ambiguous. Trimming pared 1 base from V and 8 bases from J, leaving 5 bases between. The CDR3 has 11 residues. The germline gives CDR1 MNHEY, CDR2 SVGAGI. The chain's CDR3 is CASSYLSEAFF. The DNA of the CDR3 is TGTGCCAGCAGTTACTTGAGCGAAGCTTTCTTT.

The chain's CDR3 is CASSEVPGRGRTDTQYF. CDR3 DNA sequence: TGTGCCAGCAGTGAAGTCCCAGGGCGGGGGAGAACAGATACGCAGTATTTT. The chain couples TRBV6-1 to TRBJ2-3; 7 bases are shared with TRBD2. V was clipped by 1 base and J by 3 bases; unmatched bases: 10. The CDR3 contains 17 residues. The germline V gene encodes CDR1 MNHNS and CDR2 SASEGT.

The chain couples TRBV6-6 to TRBJ2-7, with TRBD1 matching over 12 bases. CDR1 is MNHNY and CDR2 is SVGAGI in the germline V gene (reference sequence). This CDR3 has 14 amino acids. Trimming took 6 bases from V and 5 from J; bases not matched to a gene: 5. CDR3 nucleotide sequence: TGTGCCAGCAGCGGGGGACAGGGGGCCCACGAGCAGTACTTC. Protein: CASSGGQGAHEQYF.

The chain employs TRBV11-2 and TRBJ1-1, with D hard to call. This CDR3 contains 14 residues. V lost 5 bases and J lost 0, with 10 bases in between. Germline CDR1 reads SGHAT; CDR2 reads FQNNGV. CDR3 protein: CASSEDLMNTEAFF. The DNA for the CDR3 is TGTGCCAGCAGCGAGGATCTAATGAACACTGAAGCTTTCTTT.

In DNA, the CDR3 is TGTGCCAGCAGCCCATCCGGGACAAACGAGCAGTACTTC. It specifies CASSPSGTNEQYF. The V call is TRBV27, the J call TRBJ2-7; D may be TRBD1 (6 bases). The CDR3 loop spans 13 amino acids. The V end was cut by 6 bases, the J end by 5 bases, with 14 bases between. Looked up from germline, CDR1 is MNHEY and CDR2 is SMNVEV (reference sequence).